Following are 2 T cell receptor beta chains from one sample sequenced in a study of blood T cell repertoires in COVID-19. Measured with immunoSEQ multiplex PCR; TCRdb has only the in-frame clones, and not every one. The data show under 300,000 clones, about 79% seen once. The sequenced material came from peripheral blood. These TCRs come from a woman at least 80 years old with acute or convalescent COVID-19.

The CDR3 sequence is CASNTGGRTNEKLFF. DNA for the CDR3: TGTGCCAGCAACACAGGGGGCAGAACTAATGAAAAACTGTTTTTT. V is TRBV5-5 and J is TRBJ1-4, with TRBD1 identical over 9 bases. There are 15 residues in the CDR3. After removal of 6 bases from V and 1 base from J, the junction contained 4 bases not matched to a gene. Looked up from germline, CDR1 is SGHKS and CDR2 is YYEKEE (reference sequence). Looking up the rest from reference TRBV5-5 and TRBJ1-4 gives the full variable domain: DAGVTQSPTHLIKTRGQQVTLRCSPISGHKSVSWYQQVLGQGPQFIFQYYEKEERGRGNFPDRFSARQFPNYSSELNVNALLLGDSALYLCASNTGGRTNEKLFFGSGTQLSVL.

The J gene is TRBJ1-5, the V gene TRBV6-2 or TRBV6-3, with 9 bases lining up with TRBD1. The CDR3 runs 18 residues. V was pared by 0 bases and J by 2 bases, with 8 bases of the junction left unmatched. The V gene's germline CDR1 is MNHEY and CDR2 SVGEGT. In DNA, the CDR3 is TGTGCCAGCAGTTACTCGTTTTCTCGGACAGGGGGCAATCAGCCCCAGCATTTT. Translation: CASSYSFSRTGGNQPQHF.